The rows below give T cell receptor beta chains drawn from one sample of a study of vaccination and CD4 T cells after COVID-19. TCRdb used MiXCR to reprocess the PCR reads, holding one entry per CDR3 protein. The data contain about 20,000 distinct CDR3 sequences, roughly 40% of them singletons. Their specific antigens are unknown. Sequenced material: CD4+ T cells from blood, cultured in vitro, taken after SARS-CoV-2 vaccination. Source of these receptors: a human donor who had recovered from COVID-19. Both conserved end residues are part of each CDR3. D genes are given only for firm matches. Size values are once, few and many counts, or a class for expanded clones, and some rows have none.

>15|TRBV5-8|TRBJ1-5|NA|NA
CASSSAGHSNQPQHF
TGTGCCAGCAGCTCCGCGGGCCATAGCAATCAGCCCCAGCATTTT
>13|TRBV6-1|TRBJ1-2|TRBD1|NA
CASGDRAAYGYTF
TGTGCCAGCGGAGACAGGGCTGCCTATGGCTACACCTTC
>17|TRBV28|TRBJ2-4|NA|NA
CASKRDRPGLAKNIQYF
TGTGCCAGCAAGCGGGACAGGCCGGGTCTAGCCAAAAACATTCAGTACTTC
>12|TRBV20-1|TRBJ1-5|NA|few
CSASPASQPQHF
TGCAGTGCTAGTCCAGCAAGTCAGCCCCAGCATTTT
>14|TRBV6-1|TRBJ1-5|NA|NA
CASSPKGGARPQHF
TGTGCCAGCAGTCCAAAGGGGGGGGCCCGGCCCCAGCATTTT
>12|TRBV7-2|TRBJ1-2|NA|NA
CASSLRAQGYTF
TGTGCCAGCAGCTTAAGGGCTCAGGGCTACACCTTC
>15|TRBV6-2/TRBV6-3|TRBJ2-7|TRBD2|NA
CASTTSTSGSYEQYF
TGTGCCAGCACCACGTCGACTAGCGGCTCCTACGAGCAGTACTTC
>13|TRBV6-2/TRBV6-3|TRBJ2-3|TRBD1|NA
CATHPSTGGTQYF
TGTGCCACCCACCCCTCTACAGGGGGCACGCAGTATTTT
>12|TRBV20-1|TRBJ2-3|NA|few
CSASRAEDTQYF
TGCAGTGCTAGTAGGGCCGAAGATACGCAGTATTTT
>16|TRBV5-1|TRBJ2-3|NA|NA
CASSLTTATSPDTQYF
TGCGCCAGCAGCTTGACGACGGCCACCTCCCCAGATACGCAGTATTTT
>15|TRBV7-2|TRBJ2-2|TRBD1|NA
CASRFGDRETGELFF
TGTGCCAGCAGGTTCGGGGACAGGGAGACCGGGGAGCTGTTTTTT
>13|TRBV11-3|TRBJ2-7|NA|NA
CASSLEDPYEQYF
TGTGCCAGCAGCTTGGAAGATCCCTACGAGCAGTACTTC
>19|TRBV6-2/TRBV6-3|TRBJ1-6|TRBD1|few
CASRYLPGQDDFYNSPLHF
TGTGCCAGCAGGTACCTCCCCGGACAGGATGATTTCTATAATTCACCCCTCCACTTT
>18|TRBV6-5|TRBJ2-3|TRBD2|few
CASSYTRTSGMAADTQYF
TGTGCCAGCAGTTACACCCGGACTAGCGGGATGGCGGCAGATACGCAGTATTTT
>15|TRBV19|TRBJ2-1|TRBD2|NA
CASSPLAGDSNEQFF
TGTGCCAGTAGTCCCCTAGCGGGGGACTCCAATGAGCAGTTCTTC
>15|TRBV4-1|TRBJ2-4|NA|NA
CASSQEGRERNIQYF
TGCGCCAGCAGCCAGGAAGGACGGGAAAGGAACATTCAGTACTTC
>13|TRBV30|TRBJ1-5|NA|few
CAWSGGEGQPQHF
TGTGCCTGGAGTGGGGGTGAGGGACAGCCCCAGCATTTT
>12|TRBV6-5|TRBJ2-7|TRBD1|NA
CASSYRGREQYF
TGTGCCAGCAGTTACAGGGGGCGGGAGCAGTACTTC
>16|TRBV5-1|TRBJ1-1|NA|NA
CASSGLGGERHTEAFF
TGCGCCAGCAGCGGCCTCGGCGGAGAAAGGCACACTGAAGCTTTCTTT
>12|TRBV20-1|TRBJ2-4|TRBD2|few
CSALAGRNIQYF
TGCAGTGCTCTAGCGGGACGGAACATTCAGTACTTC
>15|TRBV5-5|TRBJ1-5|NA|NA
CASSSYTSPNQPQHF
TGTGCCAGCAGCTCTTATACTTCCCCGAATCAGCCCCAGCATTTT
>15|TRBV6-2/TRBV6-3|TRBJ2-2|TRBD1|NA
CASSRSGGAGGELFF
TGTGCCAGCAGCAGGTCAGGGGGCGCAGGCGGGGAGCTGTTTTTT
>16|TRBV19|TRBJ1-5|NA|NA
CASSIGRAGRNQPQHF
TGTGCCAGTAGTATAGGGAGGGCAGGGCGCAATCAGCCCCAGCATTTT
>15|TRBV28|TRBJ2-1|NA|few
CASSDGTILNNEQFF
TGTGCCAGCAGTGACGGGACAATCCTAAACAATGAGCAGTTCTTC
>11|TRBV6-1|TRBJ2-2|NA|NA
CASINTGELFF
TGTGCCAGCATAAACACCGGGGAGCTGTTTTTT
>16|TRBV20-1|TRBJ2-1|TRBD2|NA
CSAGLAGGGDFYEQFF
TGCAGTGCCGGACTAGCGGGAGGCGGGGATTTCTATGAGCAGTTCTTC
>12|TRBV7-2|TRBJ1-2|NA|few
CASSFTNYGYTF
TGTGCCAGCAGCTTCACCAACTATGGCTACACCTTC
>11|TRBV11-2|TRBJ2-1|NA|NA
CASSAYNEQFF
TGTGCCAGCAGCGCCTACAATGAGCAGTTCTTC
>13|TRBV6-1|TRBJ1-1|TRBD1|NA
CASTRTGITEAFF
TGTGCCAGCACAAGGACAGGGATAACTGAAGCTTTCTTT
>17|TRBV19|TRBJ2-5|TRBD2|NA
CASSIGPRSGGQETQYF
TGTGCCAGTAGTATAGGCCCGAGGAGCGGGGGGCAAGAGACCCAGTACTTC
>12|TRBV7-2|TRBJ1-1|TRBD1|few
CASSPGQGGAFF
TGTGCCAGCAGCCCGGGACAGGGGGGAGCTTTCTTT
>15|TRBV7-2|TRBJ2-2|NA|NA
CASSHQGMSTGELFF
TGTGCCAGCAGCCACCAGGGGATGAGCACCGGGGAGCTGTTTTTT
>15|TRBV20-1|TRBJ1-3|NA|NA
CSARPPGTSGNTIYF
TGCAGTGCTAGACCGCCGGGAACCTCTGGAAACACCATATATTTT
>13|TRBV5-1|TRBJ1-5|NA|NA
CASSFGPNQPQHF
TGCGCCAGCAGCTTCGGGCCAAATCAGCCCCAGCATTTT
>18|TRBV7-2|TRBJ2-2|TRBD2|few
CASSPRTSGGLGSGELFF
TGTGCCAGCAGCCCCCGGACTAGCGGGGGGCTCGGGTCCGGGGAGCTGTTTTTT
>16|TRBV7-3|TRBJ2-3|NA|few
CASSLGDGGRTDTQYF
TGTGCCAGCAGCTTAGGTGACGGCGGGCGCACAGATACGCAGTATTTT
>14|TRBV7-2|TRBJ2-7|TRBD1|few
CASSLSGQAYEQYF
TGTGCCAGCAGCTTGTCCGGACAGGCCTACGAGCAGTACTTC
>13|TRBV28|TRBJ1-3|NA|NA
CASSSGTRNTIYF
TGTGCCAGCAGCTCGGGGACCCGAAACACCATATATTTT
>14|TRBV7-2|TRBJ2-5|NA|NA
CASSLVGVGETQYF
TGTGCCAGCAGCTTAGTCGGGGTGGGTGAGACCCAGTACTTC
>15|TRBV6-1|TRBJ2-5|TRBD2|NA
CASSPGTSGRETQYF
TGTGCCAGCAGTCCCGGGACTAGCGGGAGAGAGACCCAGTACTTC
>12|TRBV29-1|TRBJ1-2|NA|NA
CSVAESHYGYTF
TGCAGCGTTGCTGAGTCCCACTATGGCTACACCTTC
>11|TRBV6-1|TRBJ2-7|NA|few
CASSGGYEQYF
TGTGCCAGCAGTGGCGGTTACGAGCAGTACTTC
>14|TRBV10-3|TRBJ2-5|TRBD1|NA
CAISEGQEQETQYF
TGTGCCATCAGTGAGGGACAGGAACAAGAGACCCAGTACTTC
>13|TRBV7-9|TRBJ2-5|NA|few
CASSSSEWETQYF
TGTGCCAGCAGCTCCTCTGAATGGGAGACCCAGTACTTC
>15|TRBV11-3|TRBJ1-6|NA|few
CASSSRTATNSPLHF
TGTGCCAGCAGCTCCAGGACAGCTACGAATTCACCCCTCCACTTT
>15|TRBV6-5|TRBJ2-5|TRBD1|NA
CASSSDRGHQETQYF
TGTGCCAGCAGTTCGGACAGGGGGCACCAAGAGACCCAGTACTTC
>14|TRBV20-1|TRBJ1-5|TRBD1|NA
CSATNTGDAQPQHF
TGCAGTGCTACAAATACAGGGGATGCTCAGCCCCAGCATTTT
>13|TRBV4-2|TRBJ1-5|NA|NA
CASSQQLGQPQHF
TGTGCCAGCAGCCAACAACTTGGTCAGCCCCAGCATTTT
>13|TRBV27|TRBJ1-2|NA|NA
CASSLSMGIGYTF
TGTGCCAGCAGTTTATCGATGGGGATTGGCTACACCTTC
>17|TRBV27|TRBJ1-1|TRBD1|NA
CASSVRGTGANDTEAFF
TGTGCCAGCAGCGTACGGGGGACAGGGGCAAATGACACTGAAGCTTTCTTT
>14|TRBV28|TRBJ2-7|TRBD2|NA
CASRGGLANYEQYF
TGTGCCAGCAGGGGTGGACTAGCGAACTACGAGCAGTACTTC
>18|TRBV24-1|TRBJ2-7|TRBD1|NA
CATSVPSRSGQGPYEQYF
TGTGCCACCAGTGTCCCCTCGCGGTCGGGACAGGGACCCTACGAGCAGTACTTC